What follows are 28 T cell receptor beta chains derived from one specimen sequenced in a study of T-cell memory formation after mild COVID-19. In TCRdb, the 5' RACE reads were re-called with MiXCR into one record per CDR3 protein. The sample includes approximately 440,000 distinct CDR3 sequences, over 15% of them seen just once. The sequencing sample was made of PBMCs or a T cell subset sorted from them (not recorded which). These receptor sequences come from an adult woman who had mild COVID-19 (a few samples of this study predate the infection). Cell type and time point are not known.

This clonotype was counted ten times or more. This chain connects TRBV29-1 to TRBJ2-5; D is ambiguous. The V gene's germline CDR1 is SQVTM and CDR2 ANQGSEA. The CDR3 spans 13 residues. The V gene lost 1 base and the J gene lost 7 bases, with 13 bases spanning the gap. Here the CDR3 reads CSVEGADPGTQYF. DNA for the CDR3: TGCAGCGTTGAAGGCGCCGACCCTGGGACCCAGTACTTC.

This sequence joins TRBV6-2 or TRBV6-3 and TRBJ2-2; D possibly corresponds to TRBD2 (5 bases). The CDR3 covers 15 residues. V was shortened by 2 bases and J by 7 bases, with 14 bases between the two germline ends. Germline CDR1 and CDR2: MNHEY and SVGEGT. CDR3 nucleotide sequence: TGTGCCAGCAGTTACGGGCCGCTCGGGAACGGGGAGCTGTTTTTT. Amino acids: CASSYGPLGNGELFF.

The chain couples TRBV2 to TRBJ2-7; D tentatively reads TRBD1 or TRBD2 (5 bases each). V gave up 8 bases and J gave up 3 bases, with 14 bases separating them. The V gene's germline CDR1 is SNHLY and CDR2 FYNNEI. The CDR3 extends over 13 amino acids. The CDR3: CASGLRDLYEQYF. The CDR3 coding sequence is TGTGCCAGCGGTCTGAGGGACCTCTACGAGCAGTACTTC. The entire variable domain, with the rest obtained from reference TRBV2 and TRBJ2-7, is as follows: EPEVTQTPSHQVTQMGQEVILRCVPISNHLYFYWYRQILGQKVEFLVSFYNNEISEKSEIFDDQFSVERPDGSNFTLKIRSTKLEDSAMYFCASGLRDLYEQYFGPGTRLTVT.

The chain employs TRBV20-1 and TRBJ1-6; the match to TRBD1 covers 7 bases. The CDR3 has 15 amino acids. Germline V gene lookup returns CDR1 DFQATT and CDR2 SNEGSKA (reference sequence). Unmatched junction bases numbered 12, after V lost 6 bases and J lost 7 bases. CDR3 nucleotide sequence: TGCAGTGCATTGGGACAGAGCCAAAAGAATTCACCCCTCCACTTT. Protein: CSALGQSQKNSPLHF.

This clonotype has more than one count but fewer than ten. The chain couples TRBV5-4 to TRBJ2-3; no reliable D call. The germline CDR1 and CDR2 sequences are SGHNT and YYREEE (reference sequence). V shed 4 bases and J shed 1 base, with 10 bases lying between them. This CDR3 contains 14 residues. This CDR3 reads CASSGEGRTDTQYF. The CDR3 nucleotides are TGTGCCAGCAGCGGGGAAGGGCGCACAGATACGCAGTATTTT. The variable domain in full, with the rest retrieved from reference TRBV5-4 and TRBJ2-3, is ETGVTQSPTHLIKTRGQQVTLRCSSQSGHNTVSWYQQALGQGPQFIFQYYREEENGRGNFPPRFSGLQFPNYSSELNVNALELDDSALYLCASSGEGRTDTQYFGPGTRLTVL.

The rearrangement links TRBV4-2 to TRBJ2-2, with 9 bases identical to TRBD2. Germline loops: CDR1 LGHNA, CDR2 YNFKEQ. CDR3 size: 14 residues. V shed 10 bases, J shed 2 bases, and the junction held 5 bases outside the gene matches. The CDR3 sequence: CATERGVNTGELFF. The CDR3 coding sequence is TGTGCCACCGAGCGGGGGGTCAACACCGGGGAGCTGTTTTTT.

The V call is TRBV6-6, the J call TRBJ2-7, with D unclear. Trimming left V 6 bases short and J 3 bases short, with 15 bases between. The CDR3 is made up of 14 amino acids. The germline CDR1 and CDR2 sequences are MNHNY and SVGAGI (reference sequence). CDR3 nucleotide sequence: TGTGCCAGCAGAGACCCACGAAGAGGCTACGAGCAGTACTTC. Encoded protein: CASRDPRRGYEQYF.

This chain connects TRBV20-1 to TRBJ2-3, with D perhaps TRBD1 (5 bases). The germline CDR1 and CDR2 sequences are DFQATT and SNEGSKA (reference sequence). The V and J ends lost 0 bases and 4 bases respectively, with 17 bases between them. The CDR3 is 16 amino acids. The CDR3 region is CSARDVKGQESDTQYF. CDR3 in DNA: TGCAGTGCTAGAGATGTTAAGGGGCAGGAATCAGATACGCAGTATTTT.

The chain carries TRBV20-1 and TRBJ1-1; a weak D match, TRBD1 (5 bases). V gave up 3 bases and J gave up 5 bases, with 16 bases separating them. The CDR3 is 14 residues long. The germline V gene encodes CDR1 DFQATT and CDR2 SNEGSKA (reference sequence). CDR3 in amino acids: CSASKVTGETEAFF. CDR3 sequence (DNA): TGCAGTGCTAGTAAGGTAACGGGGGAAACTGAAGCTTTCTTT.

This clonotype has just a few counts. This sequence joins TRBV3-1 and TRBJ2-5; 8 positions match TRBD1. V was clipped by 4 bases and J by 4 bases; unmatched bases: 5. Germline loops: CDR1 LGHDT, CDR2 YNNKEL (reference sequence). The CDR3 extends over 14 amino acids. The CDR3 reads CASSRSTGVETQYF. DNA of the CDR3: TGTGCCAGCAGCCGGTCGACAGGGGTAGAGACCCAGTACTTC.

V gene TRBV20-1 combines with J gene TRBJ1-2; TRBD1 might be the D (5 bases). With 1 base removed from V and 6 bases from J, the gap between germline ends came to 15 bases. Looked up from germline, CDR1 is DFQATT and CDR2 is SNEGSKA (reference sequence). There are 14 residues in the CDR3. In nucleotides, the CDR3 is TGCAGTGCTAGAGCGGGGCCGCCTAGAAATGGCTACACCTTC. It translates to CSARAGPPRNGYTF.

This clonotype was observed once. The chain carries TRBV12-3 or TRBV12-4 and TRBJ2-2; the match to TRBD2 covers 10 bases. This CDR3 region has 16 residues. V dropped 6 bases and J dropped 4; count of bases not matched to a gene: 8. In DNA form, the CDR3 reads TGTGCCAGCAGCCCTTCTAGCGGGGGACCCACCGGGGAGCTGTTTTTT. Its translation is CASSPSSGGPTGELFF.

The chain joins TRBV10-3 to TRBJ2-1, with no clear D. Germline CDR1 ENHRY, CDR2 SYGVKD. This CDR3 region has 13 residues. The V end lost 0 bases, the J end lost 7 bases, and 7 bases lay between the germline ends. The CDR3 is CAISESRYNEQFF. CDR3 sequence (DNA): TGTGCCATCAGTGAGTCGAGGTATAATGAGCAGTTCTTC.

This chain connects TRBV6-2 or TRBV6-3 to TRBJ2-3, with no clear D. The CDR3 totals 12 residues. The germline CDR1 and CDR2 sequences are MNHEY and SVGEGT. V was shortened by 5 bases and J by 6 bases, with 9 bases between the two germline ends. CDR3 nucleotide sequence: TGTGCCAGCAGTACCCGTGTGGATACGCAGTATTTT. Its translation: CASSTRVDTQYF.

This clonotype has only a few counts. The gene calls are TRBV11-2 and TRBJ2-3; 9 bases map to TRBD2. Germline V gives CDR1 SGHAT, CDR2 FQNNGV. After removal of 1 base from V and 7 bases from J, the junction contained 6 bases not matched to a gene. The length of the CDR3 is 15 residues. CDR3 coding DNA: TGTGCCAGCAGCTTAGTAGCGGGGGTTTTTTATACGCAGTATTTT. Residues: CASSLVAGVFYTQYF.

V and J are TRBV14 and TRBJ2-7; the match to TRBD2 covers 7 bases. The germline CDR1 and CDR2 sequences are SGHDN and FVKESK. The V segment lost 7 bases and the J segment 9 bases; nucleotides outside the gene matches: 15. The CDR3 covers 14 residues. The CDR3 DNA follows: TGTGCCAGCACTCCGAATGATGCAGCGGGAAGGCAGTACTTC. Translation gives CASTPNDAAGRQYF.

The chain uses TRBV24-1 and TRBJ2-1; D is possibly TRBD2 (6 bases). The CDR3 is made up of 12 amino acids. Germline assignment: CDR1 KGHDR and CDR2 SFDVKD. V lost 9 bases, J lost 6 bases, and 11 bases lay in between. The CDR3 bases are TGTGCCACCCATAGCGGAGGCAATGAGCAGTTCTTC. It encodes CATHSGGNEQFF.

The chain's CDR3 is CATSPGDEQFF. DNA for the CDR3: TGTGCCACCAGTCCAGGGGATGAGCAGTTCTTC. This chain joins TRBV15 and TRBJ2-1; maybe TRBD1 (6 bases). The CDR3 spans 11 residues. The V end lost 6 bases, the J end lost 8 bases, and 8 bases lay between the germline ends. Germline CDR1 reads LNHNV; CDR2 reads YYDKDF (reference sequence).

The J gene is TRBJ1-2, the V gene TRBV20-1, with no clear D. The germline CDR1 and CDR2 sequences are DFQATT and SNEGSKA (reference sequence). The CDR3 totals 14 residues. Trimming left V 0 bases short and J 6 bases short, with 14 bases between. CDR3 sequence (DNA): TGCAGTGCTAGAGATCAACAAACTAGACATGGCTACACCTTC. This gives the protein CSARDQQTRHGYTF.

This clonotype was counted between two and nine times. The CDR3 sequence is CASSQDFEGLNTGELFF. The CDR3, as DNA: TGCGCCAGCAGCCAAGATTTTGAGGGCCTGAACACCGGGGAGCTGTTTTTT. The rearrangement uses TRBV4-1 and TRBJ2-2; weak D call: TRBD2 (5 bases). Germline V lookup: CDR1 MGHRA, CDR2 YSYEKL. The CDR3 has 17 residues. With 0 bases removed from V and 1 base from J, the gap between germline ends came to 12 bases.

The chain carries TRBV3-1 and TRBJ2-3, with D perhaps assigned TRBD1 or TRBD2 (6 bases each). The CDR3 contains 15 residues. V was shortened by 2 bases and J by 1 base, with 10 bases between the two germline ends. Germline CDR1 and CDR2: LGHDT and YNNKEL (reference sequence). CDR3: CASSQLGGGTDTQYF. The CDR3 nucleotides are TGTGCCAGCAGCCAACTGGGGGGCGGCACAGATACGCAGTATTTT.

There are a few counts of this clonotype. The V and J genes are TRBV29-1 and TRBJ1-3; D gene uncertain. The CDR3 is 13 amino acids. Germline CDR1 reads SQVTM; CDR2 reads ANQGSEA. V was pared by 4 bases and J by 0 bases, with 7 bases between. The CDR3 sequence: CSVVSDSGNTIYF. Here the CDR3 DNA reads TGCAGCGTTGTGTCAGACTCTGGAAACACCATATATTTT.

This clonotype occurred a few times. The genes are TRBV5-4 and TRBJ2-6; 7 bases match TRBD1. CDR1 is SGHNT, CDR2 YYREEE, per germline (reference sequence). This CDR3 is 16 amino acids long. Trimming at V came to 4 bases and at J to 3 bases, leaving 7 bases not matched to a gene. The CDR3 DNA reads as TGTGCCAGCAGCCCTCCCACAGGGGTTGGGGCCAACGTCCTGACTTTC. Translating gives CASSPPTGVGANVLTF.

This clonotype was observed a few times. The chain links TRBV7-6 to TRBJ2-2; D gene uncertain. CDR3 length equals 15 residues. Germline-derived CDR1 and CDR2 are SGHVS and FNYEAQ. Trimming shortened V by 3 bases and J by 1 base, and 9 bases separated the two germline ends. DNA of the CDR3: TGTGCCAGCAGCTTTGCCGAAGGGAACACCGGGGAGCTGTTTTTT. This translates into CASSFAEGNTGELFF.

Ten or more counts support this clonotype. V gene TRBV5-1 combines with J gene TRBJ2-2; tentatively, D is TRBD1 (6 bases). This CDR3 is built from 16 residues. Trimming shortened V by 0 bases and J by 2 bases, and 11 bases separated the two germline ends. Looked up from germline, CDR1 is SGHRS and CDR2 is YFSETQ. The CDR3 protein is CASSLADRLNTGELFF. The CDR3 nucleotides are TGCGCCAGCAGCTTGGCCGACAGGCTCAACACCGGGGAGCTGTTTTTT.

The V and J genes are TRBV2 and TRBJ2-1, with 8 bases that match TRBD2. In germline, CDR1 is SNHLY, CDR2 FYNNEI. With 1 base clipped from V and 3 bases from J, the junction kept 8 bases outside the gene matches. The CDR3 loop spans 17 amino acids. CDR3 amino acids: CASSEEFASGFYNEQFF. CDR3 DNA sequence: TGTGCCAGCAGTGAAGAATTTGCTAGCGGGTTCTACAATGAGCAGTTCTTC.

V is TRBV12-3 or TRBV12-4 and J is TRBJ1-3; a possible D gene is TRBD1 (5 bases). V lost 6 bases and J 0 bases, leaving 9 bases between the germline ends. This CDR3 spans 14 amino acids. CDR3 loop: CASRPGGSGNTIYF. CDR3 sequence (DNA): TGTGCCAGCAGGCCCGGGGGCTCTGGAAACACCATATATTTT.

This clonotype was seen more than once but under ten times. The chain uses TRBV2 and TRBJ2-2; D call uncertain. V lost 4 bases, J lost 7 bases, and 4 bases lay in between. The CDR3 totals 11 residues. Germline V gene data show CDR1 as SNHLY and CDR2 as FYNNEI. The CDR3 DNA follows: TGTGCCAGCAGTGGGGGCGGGGAGCTGTTTTTT. Translation gives CASSGGGELFF.